This T cell receptor beta chain was sequenced in a study of blood T cell repertoires in COVID-19. The protocol was immunoSEQ multiplex PCR, while the TCRdb copy is restricted to in-frame clones and leaves out a portion. The table lists just under 50,000 clones, approximately 85% of them singletons. The CDR3 loop spans 13 amino acids. Per germline, CDR1 MNHEY and CDR2 SVGAGI. V was pared by 5 bases and J by 1 base, with 8 bases between. This receptor was obtained from a human donor in a cohort sampled during active COVID-19. The sequenced material came from peripheral blood. The chain has TRBV6-5 and TRBJ2-5, with D unclear. The CDR3 sequence: CASSKTIQETQYF. As DNA, the CDR3 is TGTGCCAGCAGTAAAACTATCCAAGAGACCCAGTACTTC.